This TCR beta chain was documented in a study of cytomegalovirus exposure and HLA in healthy donors. Germline V gene sequence: CDR1 MDHEN, CDR2 SYDVKM. J was trimmed by 2 bases and V by 6 bases; bases with no gene match: 8. The CDR3 spans 15 residues. Primers included in the PCR were 60 Vbeta and 13 Jbeta primers. TCRdb's copy holds only in-frame clones and misses some; the assay was immunoSEQ multiplex PCR. The sample lists 250,000 to 350,000 clones; 70% to 90% were seen once. The TCR sequence derives from a man in his forties in good health and CMV-seropositive. The genes are TRBV28 and TRBJ1-2; TRBD1 agrees at 8 bases. The specimen was PBMCs. The DNA for the CDR3 is TGTGCCAGCAGCACCCCCGGGACAGGAAACTATGGCTACACCTTC. As protein: CASSTPGTGNYGYTF.